Each of the 13 T cell receptor beta chains below was sequenced from the same sample in a study of neoadjuvant anti-PD-1 for oral cavity cancer. Repertoires were generated with immunoSEQ multiplex PCR, while TCRdb's copy carries only in-frame clones and drops some. This table holds around 13,000 clones, about 60% found once. The sequences come from PBMCs, collected before nivolumab (anti-PD-1) treatment. The receptors shown here come from a person aged 35-79 years with oral cavity squamous cell carcinoma.

CDR3 sequence reads: CASSPPGTHEQYF. CDR3 sequence (DNA): TGTGCCAGCAGCCCGCCCGGGACTCACGAGCAGTACTTC. J is TRBJ2-7 and V is TRBV7-3, with a tentative D call TRBD2 (6 bases). The CDR3 is 13 residues long. Germline loops: CDR1 SGHTA, CDR2 FQGTGA. The ends were cut back, 5 bases at V and 5 bases at J, with 13 bases in the middle.

The J gene is TRBJ2-7, the V gene TRBV11-1, with 7 bases lining up with TRBD2. Germline V CDR1 and CDR2: SGHAT, FQDESV (reference sequence). The CDR3 has 15 residues. V dropped 5 bases and J dropped 3; count of bases not matched to a gene: 10. CDR3 sequence reads: CASSLRGRAVYEQYF. The CDR3 nucleotides are TGTGCCAGCAGCCTCCGGGGGAGGGCAGTCTACGAGCAGTACTTC.

The sample holds a few counts of this clone. The chain joins TRBV9 to TRBJ1-1; D possibly corresponds to TRBD1 (5 bases). Germline V gene data show CDR1 as SGDLS and CDR2 as YYNGEE. Trimming stripped 2 bases from V and 1 base from J, with 15 bases between. This CDR3 has 16 residues. The CDR3 DNA reads as TGTGCCAGCAGCGTGGGACTTTCCGATGGGAACACTGAAGCTTTCTTT. It specifies CASSVGLSDGNTEAFF.

This chain links TRBV19 with TRBJ1-5, with 9 bases fitting TRBD1. Trimming took 7 bases from V and 3 from J; bases not matched to a gene: 10. Germline-derived CDR1 and CDR2 are LNHDA and SQIVND (reference sequence). The CDR3 is 16 amino acids. This chain's CDR3 is CASNLPGTGINQPQHF. CDR3 coding DNA: TGTGCCAGTAACCTTCCCGGGACAGGGATCAATCAGCCCCAGCATTTT.

J is TRBJ1-2 and V is TRBV6-1, with a weak D call TRBD1 (5 bases). The V and J ends lost 3 bases and 5 bases respectively, with 16 bases between them. The CDR3 contains 15 residues. CDR1 and CDR2 from the germline V gene are MNHNS and SASEGT. CDR3 coding DNA: TGTGCCAGCAGTGAGGTCTTTCAGGGCGGGTATGGCTACACCTTC. Protein product: CASSEVFQGGYGYTF.

This clone appeared once. This rearrangement joins TRBV7-2 to TRBJ2-2; 11 positions match TRBD2. Germline CDR1 and CDR2: SGHTA and FQGNSA. Germline trimming cut 5 bases from V and 5 bases from J; bases unmatched to any gene: 4. The CDR3 is 15 amino acids. The CDR3 region is CASSLRLAGTGELFF. CDR3 coding DNA: TGTGCCAGCAGCCTAAGACTAGCGGGGACCGGGGAGCTGTTTTTT.

The CDR3 DNA reads TGTGCCAGCAGTTACGACGGGACCCAGTACTTC. It is translated as CASSYDGTQYF. This rearrangement joins TRBV6-5 to TRBJ2-5; no clear D. The ends were cut back, 2 bases at V and 7 bases at J, with 5 bases in the middle. The CDR3 has 11 amino acids. Germline V gives CDR1 MNHEY, CDR2 SVGAGI.

This clone occurred a few times. The CDR3 sequence: CASSQAQGPGELFF. The DNA of the CDR3 is TGCGCCAGCAGCCAAGCACAGGGGCCCGGGGAGCTGTTTTTT. The chain carries TRBV4-1 and TRBJ2-2, with 7 bases lining up with TRBD1. The germline CDR1 and CDR2 sequences are MGHRA and YSYEKL. This CDR3 has 14 residues. V gave up 1 base and J gave up 6 bases; unmatched junction bases: 2.

This chain joins TRBV28 and TRBJ1-1, with D possibly matching TRBD1 (5 bases). CDR3 length: 16 residues. Per the germline V gene, CDR1 is MDHEN and CDR2 is SYDVKM. V shed 4 bases and J shed 0 bases, with 15 bases lying between them. CDR3 amino acids: CASSSPRDPMNTEAFF. CDR3 bases: TGTGCCAGCAGTTCTCCCAGGGACCCTATGAACACTGAAGCTTTCTTT.

The V gene is TRBV5-1, the J gene TRBJ2-1; 8 bases line up with TRBD2. V was pared by 2 bases and J by 0 bases, with 1 base of the junction left unmatched. Per the germline V gene, CDR1 is SGHRS and CDR2 is YFSETQ. The CDR3 length is 15 residues. CDR3 bases: TGCGCCAGCAGCTTTAGCGGGGCCTCCTACAATGAGCAGTTCTTC. Its protein product is CASSFSGASYNEQFF.

The V and J genes are TRBV4-2 and TRBJ2-5; possibly TRBD2 for D (5 bases). Trimming pared 3 bases from V and 2 bases from J, leaving 10 bases between. From germline, CDR1 is LGHNA and CDR2 YNFKEQ. The CDR3 loop spans 14 amino acids. In DNA, the CDR3 is TGTGCCAGCAGCCAGGGAGACTGGCAAGAGACCCAGTACTTC. Protein product: CASSQGDWQETQYF.

The chain joins TRBV5-4 to TRBJ2-7; 9 bases are a match to TRBD1. Germline assignment: CDR1 SGHNT and CDR2 YYREEE (reference sequence). V was clipped by 4 bases and J by 5 bases; unmatched bases: 7. This CDR3 region has 14 residues. The CDR3 loop is CASSHEDRGHEQYF. In DNA, the CDR3 is TGTGCCAGCAGCCACGAGGACAGGGGCCACGAGCAGTACTTC.

The V call is TRBV6-6, the J call TRBJ2-2, with 8 bases lining up with TRBD1. Germline V lookup: CDR1 MNHNY, CDR2 SVGAGI (reference sequence). V was clipped by 1 base and J by 6 bases; unmatched bases: 4. The CDR3 sequence is 15 residues long. For the CDR3, the DNA is TGTGCCAGCAGTTACTTACAGGGGGTTTCCGGGGAGCTGTTTTTT. It encodes CASSYLQGVSGELFF.